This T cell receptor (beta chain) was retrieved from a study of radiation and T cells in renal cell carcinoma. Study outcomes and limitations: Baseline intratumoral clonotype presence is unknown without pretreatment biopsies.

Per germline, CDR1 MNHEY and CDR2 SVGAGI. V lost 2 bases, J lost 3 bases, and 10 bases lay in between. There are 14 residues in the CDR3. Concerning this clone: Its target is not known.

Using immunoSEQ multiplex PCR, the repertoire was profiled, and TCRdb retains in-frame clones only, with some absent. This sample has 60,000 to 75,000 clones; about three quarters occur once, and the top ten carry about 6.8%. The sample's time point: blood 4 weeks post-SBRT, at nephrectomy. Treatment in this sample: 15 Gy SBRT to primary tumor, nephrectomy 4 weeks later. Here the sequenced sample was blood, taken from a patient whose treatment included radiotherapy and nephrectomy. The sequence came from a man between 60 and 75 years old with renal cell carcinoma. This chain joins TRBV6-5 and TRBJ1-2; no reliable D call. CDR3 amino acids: CASSYGEDYYGYTF. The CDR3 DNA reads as TGTGCCAGCAGTTACGGAGAGGATTACTATGGCTACACCTTC.